The 15 T cell receptor beta chains presented below share a single source sample, sequenced in a study of blood T cell repertoires in COVID-19. Produced via immunoSEQ multiplex PCR; TCRdb's table is partial and in-frame only. The sample includes around 260,000 clones, about 85% of them seen just once. Sequenced input: peripheral blood. The source of these receptors is a human donor in a cohort sampled during active COVID-19.

The chain links TRBV2 to TRBJ2-1, with 10 bases matching TRBD2. Germline-derived CDR1 and CDR2 are SNHLY and FYNNEI. This CDR3 is built from 14 residues. V shed 8 bases, J shed 7 bases, and the junction held 8 bases outside the gene matches. The CDR3 coding sequence is TGTGCCAGCCTACTAGCGGGACTTGGGAATGAGCAGTTCTTC. The encoded protein is CASLLAGLGNEQFF.

CDR3 nucleotides: TGCGCCAGCAGCCCCTCGGGTGTGGCAGAAAAACTGTTTTTT. It yields the protein CASSPSGVAEKLFF. The gene calls are TRBV5-1 and TRBJ1-4; unclear D gene. This CDR3 has 14 amino acids. Germline V gene sequence: CDR1 SGHRS, CDR2 YFSETQ. V was trimmed by 4 bases and J by 8 bases, leaving 15 bases between them.

This sequence joins TRBV6-5 and TRBJ1-3; D remains unclear. Trimming took 7 bases from V and 0 from J, leaving 4 bases between them. Germline CDR1 MNHEY, CDR2 SVGAGI. There are 12 residues in the CDR3. CDR3 DNA: TGTGCCAGCACTTCCTCTGGAAACACCATATATTTT. Encoded protein: CASTSSGNTIYF.

The chain uses TRBV5-1 and TRBJ1-5, with TRBD1 as a possible D gene (5 bases). This CDR3 has 13 amino acids. Trimming cost V 4 bases and J 4 bases, with 9 bases left between them. Per germline, CDR1 SGHRS and CDR2 YFSETQ. The CDR3 reads CASSPGGNQPQHF. The CDR3 region has the DNA TGCGCCAGCAGCCCCGGGGGGAATCAGCCCCAGCATTTT.

The J gene is TRBJ2-7, the V gene TRBV7-2; TRBD2 aligns across 7 bases. This CDR3 comprises 16 residues. V shed 4 bases, J shed 2 bases, and the junction held 11 bases outside the gene matches. The V gene's germline CDR1 is SGHTA and CDR2 FQGNSA. CDR3 DNA sequence: TGTGCCAGCAGCTCATACCCCGGGACTACCACCTACGAGCAGTACTTC. The encoded protein is CASSSYPGTTTYEQYF.

This clone appeared many times. The chain carries TRBV18 and TRBJ1-6; no firm D call. The germline gives CDR1 KGHSH, CDR2 LQKENI. The CDR3 consists of 14 residues. Trimming pared 4 bases from V and 10 bases from J, leaving 14 bases between. The CDR3 sequence is CASSLSGERSPLHF. Here the CDR3 DNA reads TGTGCCAGCTCACTTAGCGGTGAGCGATCACCCCTCCACTTT.

The chain has TRBV27 and TRBJ2-1, with unresolved D. This CDR3 has 18 amino acids. The germline V gene has CDR1 MNHEY and CDR2 SMNVEV (reference sequence). V gave up 5 bases and J gave up 6 bases, with 26 bases separating them. The CDR3 nucleotides are TGTGCCAGCAGTATGCCCCCGGAAAGCGTGAACCCCCGCAATGAGCAGTTCTTC. This encodes CASSMPPESVNPRNEQFF.

The V call is TRBV6-2 or TRBV6-3, the J call TRBJ2-2; TRBD1 might be the D (6 bases). Germline loops: CDR1 MNHEY, CDR2 SVGEGT. The CDR3 consists of 14 residues. V was pared by 2 bases and J by 7 bases, with 11 bases between. CDR3 sequence: CASSYPGTSGELFF. In DNA, the CDR3 is TGTGCCAGCAGTTACCCCGGGACAAGCGGGGAGCTGTTTTTT.

This chain connects TRBV19 to TRBJ1-2; TRBD1 is a possible D gene (6 bases). The CDR3 loop spans 14 amino acids. V lost 4 bases and J 8 bases, leaving 17 bases between the germline ends. The germline V gene has CDR1 LNHDA and CDR2 SQIVND (reference sequence). The CDR3 loop is CASSSDRDIAGYTF. The CDR3 nucleotides are TGTGCCAGTAGTAGCGACCGGGACATAGCGGGCTACACCTTC.

The chain couples TRBV5-5 to TRBJ2-5; TRBD1 agrees at 10 bases. The CDR3 runs 16 residues. Looked up from germline, CDR1 is SGHKS and CDR2 is YYEKEE (reference sequence). The V segment lost 2 bases and the J segment 2 bases; nucleotides outside the gene matches: 6. The CDR3 nucleotides are TGTGCCAGCAGCTTCGCCGGGACAGGGGAGCAAGAGACCCAGTACTTC. Protein sequence: CASSFAGTGEQETQYF.

This chain joins TRBV18 and TRBJ2-5; 14 bases map to TRBD2. The junction had 10 bases not matched to a gene; V was cut back by 2 bases and J by 5 bases. Germline V lookup: CDR1 KGHSH, CDR2 LQKENI. CDR3 size: 18 residues. This CDR3 reads CASSPTPGTSGRRETQYF. The CDR3 DNA reads TGTGCCAGCTCACCAACTCCGGGGACTAGCGGGAGAAGGGAGACCCAGTACTTC.

The chain recombines TRBV5-1 with TRBJ2-3, with 7 nucleotides matching TRBD1. V lost 4 bases and J lost 1; bases outside the gene matches: 6. CDR3 size: 15 residues. From germline, CDR1 is SGHRS and CDR2 YFSETQ. The CDR3: CASSNRDRRTDTQYF. CDR3 bases: TGCGCCAGCAGCAACCGGGACAGACGCACAGATACGCAGTATTTT. The entire variable domain, with the rest obtained from reference TRBV5-1 and TRBJ2-3, is as follows: KAGVTQTPRYLIKTRGQQVTLSCSPISGHRSVSWYQQTPGQGLQFLFEYFSETQRNKGNFPGRFSGRQFSNSRSEMNVSTLELGDSALYLCASSNRDRRTDTQYFGPGTRLTVL.

The rearrangement links TRBV4-3 to TRBJ1-1, with D perhaps TRBD1 (5 bases). Germline CDR1 LGHNA, CDR2 YSLEER. This CDR3 contains 14 residues. Trimming removed 4 bases from V and 0 bases from J, with 9 bases in between. In DNA, the CDR3 is TGCGCCAGCAGCCGGGACTTTATGAACACTGAAGCTTTCTTT. This encodes CASSRDFMNTEAFF.

The CDR3 reads CASMEAGFSYNEQFF. The CDR3 coding sequence is TGCGCCAGCATGGAGGCCGGGTTTTCCTACAATGAGCAGTTCTTC. V is TRBV5-1 and J is TRBJ2-1; TRBD2 might be the D (5 bases). CDR1 and CDR2 (germline): SGHRS, YFSETQ. The CDR3 runs 15 residues. Trimming left V 6 bases short and J 1 base short, with 14 bases between. The whole variable domain, filled in from reference TRBV5-1 and TRBJ2-1, reads KAGVTQTPRYLIKTRGQQVTLSCSPISGHRSVSWYQQTPGQGLQFLFEYFSETQRNKGNFPGRFSGRQFSNSRSEMNVSTLELGDSALYLCASMEAGFSYNEQFFGPGTRLTVL.

This clone has just one count. The rearrangement links TRBV6-4 to TRBJ2-7; 14 bases line up with TRBD2. The V gene's germline CDR1 is MRHNA and CDR2 SNTAGT. Trimming cost V 6 bases and J 3 bases; bases outside gene matches: 13. This CDR3 region has 18 residues. The CDR3 DNA follows: TGTGCCAGCAGACCGACTAGCGGGAGGGCCAGCGGCCTCTACGAGCAGTACTTC. It codes for CASRPTSGRASGLYEQYF.